These T cell receptor beta chains were read from a single sample in a study of blood T cells in healthy people across ages. TCRdb recomputed calls from the 5' RACE reads with MiXCR, one row per CDR3 protein. The sample includes under 2,000,000 distinct CDR3 sequences, 40% to 55% of them seen just once. The sequencing input was blood. These receptors originate from a middle-aged woman in good health. Each CDR3 is given with its conserved first and last residue. The order of the fields is CDR3 protein, CDR3 DNA, V gene, D gene, clone size, J gene. The D gene is left open where the match is weak. Clone size is shown for a subset of rows, as once, few, many or a class of expanded clone.

CASSLGGQGPLYGYTF | TGTGCCAGCAGCTTAGGGGGACAGGGTCCACTTTATGGCTACACCTTC | TRBV7-2 | TRBD1 | NA | TRBJ1-2
CASSPLLRSSYNSPLHF | TGTGCCAGCAGTCCCCTGCTGAGGAGCTCCTATAATTCACCCCTCCACTTT | TRBV28 | NA | NA | TRBJ1-6
CASSDQGGSNTEAFF | TGCGCCAGCTCCGACCAGGGGGGCTCGAACACTGAAGCTTTCTTT | TRBV10-1 | TRBD1 | NA | TRBJ1-1
CASTRPGQNNQPQHF | TGTGCCAGCACCCGGCCGGGACAGAACAATCAGCCCCAGCATTTT | TRBV28 | TRBD1 | NA | TRBJ1-5
CASSLNAKTAQYF | TGTGCCAGCAGCTTAAATGCAAAAACGGCCCAGTACTTC | TRBV7-9 | NA | NA | TRBJ2-7
CASSGENIRGEQFF | TGTGCCAGCAGCGGTGAGAATATCCGCGGTGAGCAGTTCTTC | TRBV7-2 | NA | NA | TRBJ2-1
CASSQEAGGHGTQYF | TGTGCCAGCAGCCAAGAAGCGGGGGGGCATGGGACCCAGTACTTC | TRBV3-1 | TRBD2 | NA | TRBJ2-5
CSARTSGGKQFF | TGCAGTGCTAGGACTAGCGGGGGCAAGCAGTTCTTC | TRBV20-1 | TRBD2 | NA | TRBJ2-1
CASSFSVRDPGTDTQYF | TGTGCCAGCAGTTTCTCTGTCCGGGACCCCGGCACAGATACGCAGTATTTT | TRBV6-2/TRBV6-3 | NA | NA | TRBJ2-3
CASRSGTGNEKLFF | TGTGCCAGCAGGTCCGGGACGGGGAATGAAAAACTGTTTTTT | TRBV12-3/TRBV12-4 | NA | many | TRBJ1-4
CASSYRGIGSYNEQFF | TGTGCCAGCAGTTACCGGGGGATAGGCTCCTACAATGAGCAGTTCTTC | TRBV6-5 | NA | NA | TRBJ2-1
CSASTDRLFGYTF | TGCAGTGCTAGTACGGACCGTCTTTTTGGCTACACCTTC | TRBV20-1 | NA | NA | TRBJ1-2
CATSPGQPSNYGYTF | TGCGCCACGTCCCCTGGACAGCCGTCTAACTATGGCTACACCTTC | TRBV5-1 | NA | few | TRBJ1-2
CASSLVNARLVYNEQFF | TGCGCCAGCAGCTTGGTTAATGCCCGACTAGTTTACAATGAGCAGTTCTTC | TRBV5-1 | NA | NA | TRBJ2-1
CASSGTSGGVEQYF | TGTGCCAGCAGTGGGACTAGCGGGGGTGTCGAGCAGTACTTC | TRBV6-1 | TRBD2 | NA | TRBJ2-7
CASSTQGLRYEQYF | TGCGCCAGCAGCACTCAGGGGCTTCGGTACGAGCAGTACTTC | TRBV5-1 | NA | few | TRBJ2-7
CASSQEWGSSNQPQHF | TGCGCCAGCAGCCAAGAATGGGGGAGTAGCAATCAGCCCCAGCATTTT | TRBV4-3 | NA | NA | TRBJ1-5
CATSRDKASTTQYF | TGTGCCACCAGCAGAGATAAGGCCTCGACTACGCAGTATTTT | TRBV15 | NA | few | TRBJ2-3
CASSLSWRGEANNEQFF | TGTGCCAGCAGTTTATCATGGCGGGGGGAGGCAAACAATGAGCAGTTCTTC | TRBV12-3/TRBV12-4 | TRBD2 | few | TRBJ2-1
CASSLIRPGTGHGYTF | TGTGCCAGCAGTTTGATCCGTCCCGGGACAGGGCACGGCTACACCTTC | TRBV6-5 | TRBD1 | NA | TRBJ1-2
CAISESVNTEAFF | TGTGCCATCAGTGAGTCGGTGAACACTGAAGCTTTCTTT | TRBV10-3 | NA | few | TRBJ1-1
CSGEVGGNTEAFF | TGCAGCGGGGAGGTCGGGGGGAACACTGAAGCTTTCTTT | TRBV29-1 | NA | NA | TRBJ1-1
CASSQEKDRGYEKLFF | TGCGCCAGCAGCCAAGAGAAGGACAGGGGATATGAAAAACTGTTTTTT | TRBV4-3 | TRBD1 | NA | TRBJ1-4
CASSLENPLYEQYF | TGCGCCAGCAGCTTGGAGAACCCCCTCTACGAGCAGTACTTC | TRBV5-1 | NA | few | TRBJ2-7
CASSKPSPGTSTKADTQYF | TGTGCCAGCAGCAAACCCAGTCCCGGGACTTCTACTAAAGCAGATACGCAGTATTTT | TRBV21-1 | NA | NA | TRBJ2-3
CATQGTSGGQETQYF | TGTGCCACACAGGGGACTAGCGGGGGGCAAGAGACCCAGTACTTC | TRBV27 | TRBD2 | NA | TRBJ2-5
CASSSSGGAVGEQFF | TGTGCCAGCAGCTCGAGCGGGGGGGCCGTTGGGGAGCAGTTCTTC | TRBV11-2 | TRBD2 | NA | TRBJ2-1
CASSPSWTDTQYF | TGTGCCAGCAGCCCGTCTTGGACAGATACGCAGTATTTT | TRBV3-1 | NA | NA | TRBJ2-3
CSALSYEQYF | TGCAGTGCTCTTAGCTACGAGCAGTACTTC | TRBV20-1 | NA | many | TRBJ2-7
CASSPLGGQPQHF | TGCGCCAGCAGCCCCCTGGGGGGCCAGCCCCAGCATTTT | TRBV4-3 | NA | NA | TRBJ1-5
CASSPGVGGGQTQYF | TGTGCCAGCAGCCCCGGGGTAGGCGGGGGACAGACCCAGTACTTC | TRBV3-1 | TRBD2 | NA | TRBJ2-5
CSARTTSGLNEQFF | TGCAGTGCTAGGACGACTAGCGGGTTGAATGAGCAGTTCTTC | TRBV20-1 | TRBD2 | NA | TRBJ2-1
CASSPRAGTGYNEQYF | TGTGCCAGCAGCCCCAGGGCAGGGACAGGGTACAATGAGCAGTACTTC | TRBV9 | TRBD1 | NA | TRBJ2-5
CASSWGQGVDTQYF | TGTGCCAGCAGCTGGGGACAGGGAGTAGATACGCAGTATTTT | TRBV7-8 | TRBD1 | few | TRBJ2-3
CAISGLAGRSSYNEQFF | TGTGCCATCAGTGGACTAGCGGGGAGGAGCTCCTACAATGAGCAGTTCTTC | TRBV10-3 | TRBD2 | few | TRBJ2-1
CASSQEQGLSYEQYF | TGTGCCAGCAGCCAAGAACAGGGGCTATCCTACGAGCAGTACTTC | TRBV4-2 | TRBD1 | NA | TRBJ2-7
CASSQDVTGGSSYEQYF | TGTGCCAGCAGCCAAGATGTGACGGGGGGCAGCTCCTACGAGCAGTACTTC | TRBV3-1 | NA | NA | TRBJ2-7
CASSLERGSETQYF | TGCGCCAGCAGCTTGGAGCGGGGATCAGAGACCCAGTACTTC | TRBV5-1 | TRBD2 | NA | TRBJ2-5
CASSQVGQDSYEQYF | TGTGCCAGCAGCCAAGTTGGACAGGACTCCTACGAGCAGTACTTC | TRBV4-2 | TRBD1 | NA | TRBJ2-7
CSARAGTGVLNSPLHF | TGCAGTGCTAGGGCCGGGACAGGGGTTCTTAATTCACCCCTCCACTTT | TRBV20-1 | TRBD1 | NA | TRBJ1-6
CASSYSATGEQYF | TGTGCCAGCAGTTACTCGGCGACAGGGGAGCAGTACTTC | TRBV6-6 | TRBD1 | NA | TRBJ2-5